The clone carrying this T cell receptor beta chain has just a few counts. These data originate in a study of neurological immune-mediated disorders. TCRdb fed the 5' RACE reads into MiXCR, producing one record per CDR3 protein. The data show tens of thousands of distinct CDR3 sequences, around 4.5% seen once. The V and J ends lost 5 bases and 2 bases respectively, with 13 bases between them. CDR1 and CDR2 from the germline V gene are SGHTA and FQGNSA. The CDR3 has 14 residues. V gene TRBV7-2 combines with J gene TRBJ2-7; D is possibly TRBD1 (7 bases). The material sequenced was PBMCs. The sequence was collected from a woman in her fifties or sixties with multiple sclerosis. The CDR3 sequence is CASSAQGGAYEQYF. The DNA of the CDR3 is TGTGCCAGCAGCGCGCAGGGGGGAGCCTACGAGCAGTACTTC.